A single sample is the source of the 17 T cell receptor beta chains below, sequenced in a study of tumor and adjacent non-tumor tissue in lung cancer. The template was RNA from unsorted bulk tissue. TCRbeta libraries were built with three rounds of nested PCR, modified from ARM-PCR. TCRdb recomputed calls from the multiplex PCR reads with MiXCR, one row per CDR3 protein. The sample includes tens of thousands of distinct CDR3 sequences, approximately 72% of them seen just once. The source material was lung tumor tissue. The source is a woman aged 40 to 50 with non-small cell lung cancer.

Note on this clonotype: One base away lies a much larger clone, so this may be a sequencing read error. The chain's CDR3 is CVSSFRGTGLLTQHF. The DNA of the CDR3 is TGTGTCAGCAGCTTCCGGGGGACAGGCCTCCTGACCCAGCATTTT. This chain joins TRBV5-6 and TRBJ1-5; 8 nucleotides align to TRBD1. This CDR3 is built from 15 residues. Germline CDR1 reads SGHDT; CDR2 reads YYEEEE.

Notes on this clonotype: One base away lies a much larger clone, so this may be a sequencing read error. The chain uses TRBV28 and TRBJ1-6, with D hard to call. This CDR3 is built from 11 residues. CDR1 is MDHEN, CDR2 SYDVKM, per germline. The CDR3 here is CTSSENSPLHF. The CDR3 DNA sequence: TGTACCAGCAGTGAAAATTCACCCCTCCACTTT.

As regards this clonotype: A read error is possible here, since a much larger clone lies one base away. CDR3 residues: CIARDPQGTFHYGYTF. The CDR3, as DNA: TGCATTGCTAGAGATCCTCAGGGGACCTTTCACTATGGCTACACCTTC. The chain is built from TRBV20-1 and TRBJ1-2, with a weak D call TRBD1 (6 bases). The CDR3 is 16 amino acids. Germline lookup yields CDR1 DFQATT and CDR2 SNEGSKA (reference sequence).

Of note for this clonotype: This may be a read error: a much more frequent sequence differs by one nucleotide. The chain is built from TRBV28 and TRBJ2-2; possible D gene TRBD1, 5 bases. Germline V gene lookup returns CDR1 MDHEN and CDR2 SYDVKM. The CDR3 is 12 amino acids. Trimming stripped 10 bases from V and 7 bases from J, with 13 bases between. CDR3 region: CATTIQGGELFF. CDR3 sequence (DNA): TGTGCCACCACAATCCAGGGCGGGGAGCTGTTTTTT.

On this clonotype: Without the conserved terminal phenylalanine or tryptophan, this CDR3 likely stems from a read error. The chain recombines TRBV5-1 with TRBJ2-1; D uncertain. Germline loops: CDR1 SGHRS, CDR2 YFSETQ. The CDR3 totals 14 residues. Here the CDR3 DNA reads TGCGTCAGCAGCCTGGGCCAGTCCTACAATGAGCAGTTCCTC. Encoded protein: CVSSLGQSYNEQFL.

The V call is TRBV6-1, the J call TRBJ2-3; D ambiguous. The CDR3 extends over 13 amino acids. With 10 bases removed from V and 6 bases from J, the gap between germline ends came to 17 bases. Germline CDR1 MNHNS, CDR2 SASEGT. CDR3 DNA: TGTGCCAACGAGAGCGTGAGTTGGGATACGCAGTATTTT. It yields the protein CANESVSWDTQYF.

This clonotype is medium-sized (0.01 to 0.1%). V and J are TRBV28 and TRBJ2-3; no definite D call. The CDR3 runs 11 residues. CDR1 MDHEN and CDR2 SYDVKM come from the germline V gene. Trimming took 7 bases from V and 2 from J, leaving 4 bases between them. CDR3 DNA: TGTGCCAGCACCGACACAGATACGCAGTATTTT. It yields the protein CASTDTDTQYF. Full variable domain (missing parts from reference TRBV28 and TRBJ2-3): DVKVTQSSRYLVKRTGEKVFLECVQDMDHENMFWYRQDPGLGLRLIYFSYDVKMKEKGDIPEGYSVSREKKERFSLILESASTNQTSMYLCASTDTDTQYFGPGTRLTVL.

For this clonotype: In this CDR3 the conserved last residue, phenylalanine or tryptophan, is missing, so a read error is likely. The limits of the CDR3 on the DNA are not certain, so only TCRdb's listed CDR3 is given. The V call is TRBV11-3, the J call TRBJ2-5; TRBD1 is the table's D call and was not checked against the DNA. The germline CDR1 and CDR2 sequences are SGHNT and YENEEA. The CDR3 is 13 amino acids in total, end residues counted. The chain's CDR3 is CASRRGTQETHYL.

For this clonotype: Germline and junction disagree at one end, which may indicate a read error. The chain couples TRBV29-1 to TRBJ1-6, with 7 bases fitting TRBD1. Germline loops: CDR1 SQVTM, CDR2 ANQGSEA. The CDR3 runs 13 residues. In nucleotides, the CDR3 is TGCAGCGTAGGTCAGGGGGTTGGTTCATCCCTCCACTTT. Amino acids: CSVGQGVGSSLHF.

This clonotype was recorded only once. The chain has TRBV5-5 and TRBJ2-6; D gene uncertain. This CDR3 contains 16 residues. Germline V gene data show CDR1 as SGHKS and CDR2 as YYEKEE (reference sequence). Trimming removed 0 bases at V and 9 bases at J, with 16 bases between. The CDR3: CASSLGHESVVNVLTF. For the CDR3, the DNA is TGTGCCAGCAGCTTGGGTCACGAATCTGTGGTCAACGTCCTGACTTTC.

As for this clonotype: One end of the junction is discordant with germline, which a read error may explain. V gene TRBV5-8 combines with J gene TRBJ2-6, with D perhaps being TRBD1 or TRBD2 (5 bases each). Germline V gene lookup returns CDR1 SGHTS and CDR2 YDEGEE. This CDR3 spans 16 amino acids. The chain's CDR3 is CASCLGSFSGANFLTF. In DNA, the CDR3 is TGTGCCAGCTGCCTTGGGAGTTTCTCTGGGGCCAACTTCCTGACTTTC.

In this sample, this clonotype turned up once. A read error may be the cause here, since a much bigger clone is one base away. The CDR3 bases are TGCTGTGCTAGAGCCGGGCGGGACAGGGGCAAGAGGACCCAGTACTTC. Residues: CCARAGRDRGKRTQYF. The genes are TRBV20-1 and TRBJ2-5; 10 nucleotides line up with TRBD1. The CDR3 is 16 amino acids. Germline V lookup: CDR1 DFQATT, CDR2 SNEGSKA (reference sequence).

J is TRBJ1-3 and V is TRBV30; D is ambiguous. CDR1 and CDR2 from the germline V gene are GTSNPN and SVGIG (reference sequence). The V and J ends lost 2 bases and 0 bases respectively, with 5 bases between them. The CDR3 has 13 amino acids. The CDR3 region is CAWSRNSGNTIYF. The CDR3 DNA follows: TGTGCCTGGAGTCGGAACTCTGGAAACACCATATATTTT.

About this clonotype itself: Germline is not matched at one junction end, which may reflect a read error. J is TRBJ2-7 and V is TRBV5-6; D is possibly TRBD1 (6 bases). Germline assignment: CDR1 SGHDT and CDR2 YYEEEE. The CDR3 is 16 residues long. CDR3 sequence (DNA): TGTGCCAGCACCTTGATGGGGGCCCAACGGGTAAACGAGCAGTACTTC. This encodes CASTLMGAQRVNEQYF. Filled out from reference TRBV5-6 and TRBJ2-7, the complete variable domain reads DAGVTQSPTHLIKTRGQQVTLRCSPKSGHDTVSWYQQALGQGPQFIFQYYEEEERQRGNFPDRFSGHQFPNYSSELNVNALLLGDSALYLCASTLMGAQRVNEQYFGPGTRLTVT.

About this clonotype: At one of its ends the junction is not consistent with the germline gene, which may arise from a read error. The chain uses TRBV12-3 or TRBV12-4 and TRBJ2-7; TRBD2 might be the D (5 bases). The CDR3 is 14 amino acids. This chain's CDR3 is CASSFPSRRYEQYF. The DNA of the CDR3 is TGTGCCAGCAGTTTCCCTAGCCGGCGCTACGAGCAATACTTC.

Worth noting for this clonotype: One end of the junction fails to match germline, which may point to a read error. This chain's CDR3 is CACSLRQDSYEQYF. The CDR3 region has the DNA TGTGCCTGCAGCCTGCGACAGGACTCCTACGAGCAGTACTTC. The chain recombines TRBV11-2 with TRBJ2-7, with D perhaps TRBD1 (6 bases). This CDR3 is built from 14 residues. Germline CDR1 reads SGHAT; CDR2 reads FQNNGV.

This chain uses TRBV11-3 with TRBJ2-7, with D tentatively TRBD1 (5 bases). The CDR3 contains 12 residues. In germline, CDR1 is SGHNT, CDR2 YENEEA. Deletions cut 8 bases from V and 10 bases from J, with 18 bases between. The CDR3 loop is CASDLERGEQYF. In nucleotides, the CDR3 is TGTGCCAGCGACTTAGAAAGGGGCGAACAGTACTTC.